This TCR beta chain was sequenced for a study of blood T cell repertoires in COVID-19. Overall study context: The United States, Italy and Spain were the sources of the acute and convalescent COVID-19 samples. T cells, B-cell-depleted T cells, or PBMCs supplied cDNA or gDNA.

In the source study's methods: Estimates of nucleated cell counts were drawn from the amplification of reference gene primers. Produced via immunoSEQ multiplex PCR; TCRdb's table is partial and in-frame only. The V and J calls and the clone size are those of that table, but D and trimming were determined from the DNA. The sample yields tens of thousands of clones, approximately 89% seen once. Trimming left V 4 bases short and J 0 bases short, with 10 bases between. This CDR3 region has 15 residues. Germline values: CDR1 SGHRS, CDR2 YFSETQ. Sequencing was done on a sample of peripheral blood. This sequence joins TRBV5-1 and TRBJ2-2, with D tentatively TRBD1 (6 bases). This receptor was obtained from a human donor in a cohort sampled during active COVID-19. CDR3 DNA: TGCGCCAGCAGCGGGGACAACGCGAACACCGGGGAGCTGTTTTTT. Its translation: CASSGDNANTGELFF.